This TCR beta chain appears in the sequencing data of a study of regulatory T cells in long-lasting Graves disease (dated by TCRdb to about 2021). Context from the whole study: Patients with newly diagnosed Graves' disease had been on antithyroid drugs for under 3 months. This study used TCR sequencing and RNA sequencing of peripheral blood to compare persistent Graves' disease patients against newly diagnosed Graves' disease patients. The study was registered as a clinical trial and conducted in China. A total of some 35 samples underwent TCR sequencing, from about 13 patients with persistent Graves' disease and some 20 patients with newly diagnosed Graves' disease.

The time point label, read with the paper, signifies: newly diagnosed GD, antithyroid drugs for less than 3 months. For both TCR sequencing and RNA sequencing, RNA was extracted from PBMCs in TRIzol. The diagnosis of Graves' disease followed American Thyroid Association guidelines. Patients were recruited from an endocrinology department in Xi'an, China. Each patient gave 8.5 to 9.5 milliliters of peripheral blood, collected in an EDTA anticoagulant tube. PBMCs were isolated by Ficoll Paque Plus density gradient separation without further T cell sorting. An Agilent 2100 Bioanalyzer and agarose gel were used to check RNA quality, while a NanoDrop 2000 measured RNA concentration. The library was obtained by multiplex PCR. Sequencing relied on an Illumina HiSeq 4000. To build TCR beta libraries, CDR3 regions were amplified by Arm-PCR using iRepertoire HTBI primers. Before sequencing, the PCR products underwent gel purification. Per the authors' processing: Gene usage analysis of CDR3 amino acid clonotypes used the approximately 56 TRBV and some 13 TRBJ segments found across samples. COPE and FqMerger were used to merge filtered high-quality paired reads into contigs. BLAST was used to align contigs to IMGT TRBV, TRBD and TRBJ reference genes, with CDR3 defined following IMGT. Any clonotype with a frequency above 0.1% was counted as a highly expanded clone. Repertoire diversity was measured by Shannon entropy, and V-J evenness by the Gini coefficient. Clonotypes shared by more than one individual were considered public. TCRdb's own reprocessing of the public reads used fastp at Q25 and MiXCR and kept productive beta chains. Here each entry gathers all rows of one CDR3 protein and keeps the most common genes and DNA. The V and J calls and clone size come from TCRdb's table, not from the authors' own analysis. This sample holds hundreds of thousands of distinct CDR3 sequences; roughly a sixth were observed only once. About 24% of the sample goes to the ten largest clones.

This clonotype was recorded a few times. Its binding antigen is unknown. No base quality values were provided; no much bigger clone lies one nucleotide off. From a lookup of the germline V gene (reference sequence), CDR1 and CDR2 are MNHEY and SMNVEV. V ends up 5 bases short and J 4 bases short, with an unmatched junction base count of 11. The CDR3 has 17 amino acids, counting the end cysteine and phenylalanine. The entry retains the CDR3 DNA only, 51 bases that are in frame from base 1. The study at large found these results: Patients with persistent disease shared more public clonotypes (roughly 2,900) than newly diagnosed patients did (around 1,000). The authors acknowledged the small sample size as a limitation that may reduce accuracy. Preferential use of TRBV28, TRBJ1-2 and TRBJ2-5 was observed in persistent disease, whereas TRBV20-1 and TRBJ2-1 were favored in newly diagnosed disease. Sequencing and analysis were restricted to the TCR beta chain. Compared with newly diagnosed patients, patients with persistent Graves' disease had lower TCR Shannon entropy and fewer highly expanded clones, which suggests clonal expansion. Only peripheral blood was studied, because thyroid tissue, the primary lesion, was inaccessible.

The rearrangement joined TRBV27 to TRBJ1-5; 10 bases in the junction line up with TRBD1. The origin of this receptor is a female donor with Graves disease. This material consisted of peripheral blood mononuclear cells (PBMCs), taken at new diagnosis, from a patient treated with antithyroid drugs. CDR3 sequence: CASSIGTGDNWNQPQHF. The DNA is as follows: TGTGCCAGCAGTATCGGGACAGGGGATAATTGGAATCAGCCCCAGCATTTT.